The entry below gives a single T cell receptor (beta chain) sequence along with its context. A junction end diverges from the germline sequence, so it may reflect a read error. The data were obtained in a study of technical replicates of blood from a handful of donors. CDR3 length: 15 amino acids. The V gene's germline CDR1 is KGHSH and CDR2 LQKENI. The data were produced by immunoSEQ multiplex PCR, yet TCRdb's version contains in-frame clones alone and is incomplete. The sample lists tens of thousands of clones; roughly 90% were seen once. This receptor was taken from a human donor in good health. The sample comprised T cells isolated from PBMCs. The J gene is TRBJ2-7, the V gene TRBV18; a possible D gene is TRBD1 (5 bases). CDR3 in DNA: TGTGCCAGCTCATCACCGACCGGACAAGTCTACGAGCAGTACTTC. The encoded protein is CASSSPTGQVYEQYF.